This T cell receptor (beta chain) is from a study of beta chain features in type 1 diabetes. Across the whole study: There were 107,917,701 sorted cells examined across all samples. Findings and limits, study-wide: Any role of HLA type in TCRB rearrangement remained unresolved here. Within each of all four CD4+ subsets, Type 1 diabetes patients had TCRB CDR3s that were moderately but significantly shorter.

The length of the CDR3 is 13 residues. The germline CDR1 and CDR2 sequences are SEHNR and FQNEAQ (reference sequence). After removal of 3 bases from V and 6 bases from J, the junction contained 2 bases not matched to a gene. Points on this clone: Its antigen is not known.

Reverse transcribing all isolated RNA meant expressed TCRB transcripts were sequenced. Profiling relied on immunoSEQ multiplex PCR, and the TCRdb table lists in-frame clones only, not all of them. The sample has 450,000 to 600,000 clones, about 30% seen once. The receptor was derived from a man in his late teens or twenties in good health. The V call is TRBV7-9, the J call TRBJ1-5, with TRBD1 identical over 7 bases. Sequenced input: naive CD4+ T cells from blood. CDR3 DNA sequence: TGTGCCAGCAGCTTTGACAGGGCTCAGCCCCAGCATTTT. Amino acid sequence: CASSFDRAQPQHF.